The rows below give T cell receptor beta chains drawn from one sample of a study of T cell repertoires in cytomegalovirus infection. TCRdb ran MiXCR on the reads and lists one entry per CDR3 protein. Among roughly 130,000 distinct CDR3 sequences listed, approximately 8.8% were seen once. Source material: PBMCs. These receptors were collected from a human donor in good health (CMV status not recorded). Some clones in this sample may be carry-over from other donors' samples. Each CDR3 is given with its conserved first and last residue. D genes are given only for firm matches. Some rows mark clone size as missing; the rest say once, few, many or name a class of expanded clone.

d_call clone_size j_call v_call cdr3_nt cdr3_aa
. many TRBJ2-3 TRBV2 TGTGCCAGCAGTGATGCGGGGGCCGGGAGCACAGATACGCAGTATTTT CASSDAGAGSTDTQYF
TRBD1 many TRBJ1-5 TRBV19 TGTGCCAGTAGTTGGCAGGGGGCGCGAGGGGTCAATCAGCCCCAGCATTTT CASSWQGARGVNQPQHF
. many TRBJ2-3 TRBV28 TGTGCCAGCAATCGTGGGCTCCGCACAGATACGCAGTATTTT CASNRGLRTDTQYF
TRBD1 many TRBJ2-4 TRBV7-2 TGTGCCAGCAGCCACGGGACAGGGGATAAACCCAAAAACATTCAGTACTTC CASSHGTGDKPKNIQYF
. . TRBJ1-2 TRBV5-4 TGTGCCAGCACAAAAGGAGGACAGCACGGAATAGGCTACACCTTC CASTKGGQHGIGYTF
. many TRBJ1-4 TRBV7-2 TGTGCCAGCAGCTTCGACAGCTTGGGAAAACTGTTTTTT CASSFDSLGKLFF
. many TRBJ2-2 TRBV4-1 TGCGCCAGCAGCCAAGGCCAGGTCACCGGGGAGCTGTTTTTT CASSQGQVTGELFF
TRBD1 many TRBJ2-1 TRBV5-4 TGTGCCAGCAGTGAGGGTGGACAGGGCTTCTACGAGCAGTTCTTC CASSEGGQGFYEQFF
. many TRBJ1-5 TRBV6-5 TGTGCCAGCAGTCCTCGGACGGTAACGGAACAGCCCCAGCATTTT CASSPRTVTEQPQHF
. many TRBJ2-2 TRBV2 TGTGCCAGGGGGGATCTCACCGGGGAGCTGTTTTTT CARGDLTGELFF
. few TRBJ2-5 TRBV5-1 TGCGCCAGCAGGCCCGACTGGGGCCAAGAGACCCAGTACTTC CASRPDWGQETQYF
TRBD1 . TRBJ2-7 TRBV29-1 TGCAGCGTTGTTCGGGACAGGGGGCAGAGCGAGCAGTACTTC CSVVRDRGQSEQYF
TRBD1 . TRBJ2-2 TRBV2 TGTGCCAGCGCACAGGGGACCGGGGAGCTGTTTTTT CASAQGTGELFF
. many TRBJ1-1 TRBV19 TGTGCCAGTACCGAAGCCGGACAGCAATACACTGAAGCTTTCTTT CASTEAGQQYTEAFF